The 9 T cell receptor beta chains below all came from one sample that was sequenced in a study of Ad26.COV2.S vaccination and SARS-CoV-2 variants. Sample treatment: 19 received Ad26.COV2.S at low or high dose, single or two shots; 5 received placebo; per-sample allocation not given. Specimen acquisition occurred on day 63 following the initial vaccine or placebo injection. TCRdb's table, derived via immunoSEQ multiplex PCR, lists solely in-frame clones and lacks some. The sample shows over 300,000 clones, about 80% of them seen only once. The input for sequencing was peripheral blood, taken in a trial of Ad26.COV2.S vaccine versus placebo. These receptor sequences come from a person aged 18-60 years who received the Ad26.COV2.S COVID-19 vaccine or a placebo.

The chain employs TRBV19 and TRBJ2-1; D remains ambiguous. CDR3 length equals 15 residues. Trimming pared 5 bases from V and 0 bases from J, leaving 11 bases between. CDR1 LNHDA and CDR2 SQIVND come from the germline V gene (reference sequence). Here the CDR3 reads CASSEWGSSYNEQFF. For the CDR3, the DNA is TGTGCCAGTAGTGAGTGGGGTAGCTCCTACAATGAGCAGTTCTTC.

V is TRBV11-3 and J is TRBJ2-7, with 8 bases that match TRBD2. Germline values: CDR1 SGHNT, CDR2 YENEEA. V was pared by 7 bases and J by 5 bases, with 13 bases of the junction left unmatched. This CDR3 has 15 amino acids. CDR3 in amino acids: CASTFGGSGSHEQYF. The DNA of the CDR3 is TGTGCCAGCACCTTCGGGGGGAGCGGGAGCCACGAGCAGTACTTC.

This clone was counted a few times. The rearrangement joins TRBV2 to TRBJ1-2; unclear D gene. CDR1 SNHLY and CDR2 FYNNEI come from the germline V gene. The CDR3 spans 12 residues. Trimming shortened V by 10 bases and J by 8 bases, and 17 bases separated the two germline ends. The CDR3 nucleotides read TGTGCCACCAGAGTACCTGACCGGGGCTACACCTTC. It codes for CATRVPDRGYTF.

CDR3 DNA: TGTGCCAGCAGCTTTGGGTTGTACACTGAAGCTTTCTTT. It is translated as CASSFGLYTEAFF. This chain uses TRBV11-2 with TRBJ1-1; D gene ambiguous. Germline-derived CDR1 and CDR2 are SGHAT and FQNNGV. Trimming took 3 bases from V and 3 from J, leaving 8 bases between them. The CDR3 loop spans 13 amino acids.

The V gene is TRBV5-1, the J gene TRBJ2-1; D gene unclear. This CDR3 spans 14 amino acids. CDR1 is SGHRS, CDR2 YFSETQ, per germline. The germline V and J ends were trimmed by 3 bases and 7 bases, with 14 bases remaining between them. CDR3 loop: CASSSTLIWNEQFF. The CDR3, as DNA: TGCGCCAGCAGCTCAACCTTGATATGGAATGAGCAGTTCTTC.

The V and J genes are TRBV6-5 and TRBJ1-2; D unclear. The V and J ends lost 0 bases and 7 bases respectively, with 12 bases between them. The CDR3 length is 14 residues. In germline, CDR1 is MNHEY, CDR2 SVGAGI. CDR3 amino acids: CASSYSRGMGGYTF. CDR3 DNA sequence: TGTGCCAGCAGTTACTCTCGTGGGATGGGTGGCTACACCTTC.

This chain uses TRBV2 with TRBJ1-1, with D unclear. This CDR3 is built from 13 residues. Deletions cut 4 bases from V and 0 bases from J, with 6 bases between. CDR1 is SNHLY and CDR2 is FYNNEI in the germline V gene. CDR3 amino acids: CASSVMMNTEAFF. CDR3 DNA sequence: TGTGCCAGCAGTGTCATGATGAACACTGAAGCTTTCTTT.

This chain connects TRBV7-9 to TRBJ1-1; 7 nucleotides match TRBD1. This CDR3 is 14 amino acids long. Germline V gene sequence: CDR1 SEHNR, CDR2 FQNEAQ (reference sequence). The V segment lost 5 bases and the J segment 4 bases; nucleotides outside the gene matches: 7. The CDR3 DNA reads as TGTGCCAGCAGCGACCCGACAGGGAGCACTGAAGCTTTCTTT. Encoded protein: CASSDPTGSTEAFF.

V usage is TRBV9 and J usage is TRBJ1-3; 9 bases match TRBD1. The V and J ends lost 4 bases and 4 bases, in that order; junction bases with no gene match: 9. The germline V gene encodes CDR1 SGDLS and CDR2 YYNGEE. The CDR3 totals 16 residues. The CDR3 spells CASSPRTGEAGNTIYF. For the CDR3, the DNA is TGTGCCAGCAGCCCCAGGACAGGGGAGGCAGGAAACACCATATATTTT.